This paragraph reports one T cell receptor beta chain. Its antigen is undetermined. The sample is drawn from a study of cytomegalovirus exposure and HLA in healthy donors. Study-level results: TCR beta chain V- and J-gene trimming was linked, in a later analysis, to a missense variant in DCLRE1C.

This CDR3 is built from 14 residues. With V trimmed by 3 bases and J by 3 bases, 5 bases remained unmatched. In germline, CDR1 is LNHDA, CDR2 SQIVND (reference sequence). Both 60 Vbeta primers and 13 Jbeta primers went into the PCR. The data were produced by immunoSEQ multiplex PCR, yet TCRdb's version contains in-frame clones alone and is incomplete. The sample holds 150,000 to 200,000 clones; about 82% are singletons and the top ten take roughly 7.6%. The genes are TRBV19 and TRBJ2-7; the match to TRBD2 covers 7 bases. What was sequenced was PBMCs. The clonotype was recovered from a woman aged 25 to 39 in good health and CMV-seropositive. Here the CDR3 DNA reads TGTGCCAGTAGTATGTGGGGGGAGGGCTACGAGCAGTACTTC. This encodes CASSMWGEGYEQYF.